The 5 T cell receptor beta chains given below trace back to one sample, sequenced in a study of Ad26.COV2.S vaccination and SARS-CoV-2 variants. Documented treatment: roughly 20 received Ad26.COV2.S at low or high dose, single or two shots; roughly five received placebo; per-sample allocation not given. Vaccine and placebo recipients were sampled on day 63 after the first injection. Assay used: immunoSEQ multiplex PCR; TCRdb lists only in-frame clones, some missing. The data show about 380,000 clones, 83% seen once. The sequences come from peripheral blood, collected in a trial of Ad26.COV2.S vaccine versus placebo. The receptors were sampled from a person aged 18-65 years who received the Ad26.COV2.S COVID-19 vaccine or a placebo.

The chain couples TRBV5-6 to TRBJ2-5; the D gene is possibly TRBD2 (6 bases). Germline values: CDR1 SGHDT, CDR2 YYEEEE. V lost 0 bases and J 5 bases, leaving 14 bases between the germline ends. This CDR3 region has 15 residues. The CDR3 reads CASSLGLLASETQYF. CDR3 DNA: TGTGCCAGCAGCTTGGGCCTTCTAGCGTCGGAGACCCAGTACTTC.

The chain joins TRBV27 to TRBJ2-1; 8 nucleotides agree with TRBD2. Germline assignment: CDR1 MNHEY and CDR2 SMNVEV (reference sequence). After removal of 6 bases from V and 5 bases from J, the junction contained 9 bases not matched to a gene. CDR3 length equals 15 residues. The CDR3 nucleotides are TGTGCCAGCAGCCTAAGGACTAGCTACAACAATGAGCAGTTCTTC. It is translated as CASSLRTSYNNEQFF.

V gene TRBV4-3 combines with J gene TRBJ2-4; D possibly corresponds to TRBD1 (5 bases). V lost 0 bases and J lost 9, with 9 bases in between. The CDR3 runs to 13 residues. The germline V gene has CDR1 LGHNA and CDR2 YSLEER. The CDR3 here is CASSQDRQTIQYF. The CDR3 region has the DNA TGCGCCAGCAGCCAAGACCGACAGACCATTCAGTACTTC.

The V gene is TRBV27, the J gene TRBJ2-7; TRBD2 is a possible D gene (5 bases). The CDR3 consists of 14 residues. Germline CDR1 MNHEY, CDR2 SMNVEV (reference sequence). V lost 5 bases and J lost 4, with 15 bases in between. The chain's CDR3 is CASSPRLAVYEQYF. For the CDR3, the DNA is TGTGCCAGCAGTCCTCGCCTAGCCGTTTACGAGCAGTACTTC.

In nucleotides, the CDR3 is TGTGCCAGCAGCCCGGTGGGAAGGGGGAATGAGCAGTTCTTC. Its protein product is CASSPVGRGNEQFF. This sequence joins TRBV14 and TRBJ2-1; possibly TRBD1 for D (6 bases). The CDR3 contains 14 residues. Germline CDR1 is SGHDN and CDR2 is FVKESK. V was trimmed by 4 bases and J by 7 bases, leaving 14 bases between them.